This record covers a single T cell receptor beta chain. The antigen it binds to is not known. The input lacks base qualities; no much larger clone sits a single base away. The source of the sample is a study of cytomegalovirus exposure and HLA in healthy donors (dated by TCRdb to 2017 to 2019). Study-level background: In an earlier analysis of fewer than 750 of the donors, 250 to 350 Gb of sequence data and some 120 million unique TCR beta sequences from about 179 million T cells were reported. The study profiled the T cell repertoires of 550 to 700 subjects by immunosequencing and related them to cytomegalovirus serostatus. The number of typed donors differed by locus: about 620-640 for A, B, C, DRB1 and DQB1; about 520 for DQA1; 606 for DPA1; and around 470 for DPB1. Along with the approximately 650-subject first cohort, a separate validation cohort of over 90 different subjects was used. Every repertoire in the discovery cohort had been generated on one and the same sequencing platform. High-throughput TCR immunosequencing, statistical association of individual TCRs with disease status, and machine learning were combined to predict cytomegalovirus infection status. The aim of the study was to test whether cataloging public T cell receptors could identify signatures of past pathogen exposure. In an earlier analysis of a few hundred of the donors, high-throughput TCR beta sequencing was used to judge whether each TCR beta V gene segment behaved as functional or pseudogenic. Alongside the repertoire data, information on donor age, sex, ethnicity and CMV serostatus was compiled. A later genetic analysis took genome-wide SNP genotypes for about 65% of the roughly 670 donors and used that subset as a discovery cohort. HLA typing included class I and class II loci at four-digit resolution. A later analysis re-examined previously published TCR beta repertoires from over 500 donors and added high-resolution HLA genotyping to investigate patterns of TCR occurrence. Among about 370 genotyped donors of the cohort, an average of approximately 220,000 unique TCR beta nucleotide sequences was sequenced per donor, of which approximately 18% were non-productive. An early release covering about 600 HLA-typed donors comprised 250 to 350 gigabases of sequencing data and about 90 million unique TCR sequences. Rather than drawing on any new phenotypic data, the later analysis identified candidate immune exposures from TCR beta sequences and the way those sequences occurred across donors. Because of strong linkage in the cohort, five DR-DQ haplotypes were treated as single units for association and clustering. Among the approximately 400 genotyped donors, 81% belonged to the genetic ancestry cluster associated with self-reported Caucasian donors.

The paper's findings and limits, for the study overall: In this cohort, only TCR beta chains were sequenced, and detectable features were limited by the absence of alpha or paired-chain data. The earlier analysis of around 600 of the donors excluded approximately 17 rarely observed V segments, including chromosome 9 orphons, because counts were too low. A group of highly shared sequence variants was considered likely to be a technical artifact of the sequencing pipeline. At a false discovery rate of 0.05, a later analysis linked 15,000 to 20,000 TCR beta sequences to specific HLA alleles. In a later genetic analysis, fewer N-insertions in productive TCRs were reported among donors in an Asian-associated ancestry cluster than the approximately 710-donor mean. Compared with equally common non-associated chains, HLA-associated TCR beta chains in a later analysis were more clonally expanded and had lower generation probabilities. In vitro tests confirmed that a few of the cytomegalovirus-associated TCR beta chains recognize cytomegalovirus antigens. The only immune exposure information available for the cohort was CMV serostatus. Assigning TCR associations to individual alleles was difficult when HLA alleles, especially DR and DQ, strongly co-occurred. Several of the top co-occurrence clusters appeared to be linked to parvovirus B19, influenza, CMV and Epstein-Barr virus, according to a later analysis. An earlier analysis of 450 to 750 of the donors showed that most TCR beta V segments appeared in productive rearrangements either about 90% or about 30% of the time, which broadly matched IMGT annotations. A further reported finding was that TCR beta sequences accurately predicted the HLA-A and HLA-B alleles for most subjects in the first cohort. It was suggested by the authors that the approach could potentially be generalized to other disease states and immunological phenotypes. According to a later analysis, TCR association rates differed among HLA loci, with DRB1 alleles showing the most associated TCRs and HLA-C alleles showing the fewest. According to a later analysis, most CMV-associated TCR beta chains appeared to be HLA-restricted, and the HLA associations seemed to be driven largely by CMV exposure. The classifier was reported to diagnose cytomegalovirus status with high specificity and sensitivity in both the original and validation cohorts. In the study, 150 to 200 TCR beta chains were listed as associated with cytomegalovirus. The presence/absence analyses assumed that sequencing depth was roughly uniform across donors, and that assumption may not be true. Linkage disequilibrium might explain the correlated functional status among segregating V segments, but an unknown experimental factor could not be excluded. Most TCR sequences were observed very rarely across donors, whereas some public TCRs were present in many individuals. V-gene and J-gene trimming of TCR beta chains was associated with a missense DCLRE1C variant in a later genetic analysis, and the association was replicated in an independent cohort. Because HLA typing was missing for some donors at each locus, association tests included only the typed subset. Some IMGT-functional V segments, including TRBV6-2 and TRBV6-3, could not be distinguished by the 87-base-pair reads and were therefore excluded.

The cohort was made up of several hundred healthy bone marrow donors. All cohort members were sampled while nominally healthy, although unrecorded immune exposures were likely present. The donor tested CMV seropositive and was one of the 289 seropositive cohort members. Every donor gave a peripheral blood sample, and the peripheral blood mononuclear cells from that sample were used for TCR beta sequencing. The Qiagen DNeasy Blood Extraction Kit was used to extract genomic DNA from the blood cell samples. At the junction V is shortened by 6 bases and J by 5 bases, with 20 bases in between. The CDR3 starts with the cysteine, ends with the phenylalanine, and has 15 residues. Only the CDR3 DNA is retained, 45 bases long and in frame from the first base. The germline V gene yields SGHRS for CDR1 and YFSETQ for CDR2. The method behind the library was the immunoSEQ multiplex PCR assay. For the multiplex PCR, a mixture combining 60 forward primers for TCR Vbeta segments and 13 reverse primers for TCR Jbeta segments was used. The CDR3 region of rearranged TCR beta genes was amplified from genomic DNA with a multiplex PCR assay. The Illumina HiSeq System was used to sequence the amplified TCR beta libraries as 87-base-pair reads. As for the authors' bioinformatics: A later analysis counted about 80 million unique TCR beta chains across the 650 to 800 repertoires, and approximately 11 million of these chains were shared by at least two donors. A nearest-neighbor algorithm error-corrected the raw reads and collapsed the reads into unique sequences, merging closely related sequences to remove PCR and sequencing errors. Alignment of CDR3 sequences to IMGT reference sequences was used to assign V, D and J gene segments. For a sequence to be retained, a match of at least six nucleotides was required to both a V gene segment and a J gene segment. A rearrangement was called productive if the CDR3 had no stop codons and remained in frame with V and J, and every other rearrangement was called non-productive. CDR3 was defined by IMGT convention, running from the second conserved V-encoded cysteine to the conserved J-encoded phenylalanine. Sequences without an unambiguous match to a single V gene segment were excluded from the earlier analysis of 587 of the donors. In an earlier analysis of some 590 of the donors, a V segment was called functional when productive rearrangements were above 56.7%, and segregating when the standard deviation between donors exceeded 5%. To diagnose cytomegalovirus status from the catalog of TCR beta chain sequences, a statistical classification framework was built. In a later analysis, TCR nucleotide sequences were compared against IMGT/GENE-DB human TR gene sequences so that V and J genes could be assigned. A later analysis assigned CDR3 sequences and most-parsimonious VDJ recombination scenarios with the TCRdist pipeline. In a later analysis, every TCR beta chain was defined by the combination of its CDR3 amino acid sequence and its V-gene family, and reads without a unique V-gene family were dropped. As a way to deal with suspected cross-contamination and a sequencing artifact, a later analysis dropped hundreds of nucleotide sequences that were highly shared and had low generation probability. For each public chain, a later analysis derived a clonal expansion index from normalized ranks of inferred template counts within each repertoire. In a later analysis, generation probabilities were computed with a VDJ recombination model fitted to out-of-frame rearrangements, and the resulting probabilities were checked against IGoR. A later analysis scored TCR-TCR, TCR-HLA and TCR-CMV co-occurrence with hypergeometric tests, applying a repertoire-size bias correction to TCR pairs. False discovery rates were estimated in a later analysis by permuting HLA or CMV assignments 20 times. In a later analysis, co-occurring TCRs were grouped using DBSCAN, and TCRdist sequence similarity was added for clustering within HLA-allele-positive subsets. Co-occurrence clustering excluded repertoires with fewer than 30,000 or more than 120,000 public chains, plus five with anomalous nucleotide sharing. TCRdb re-hosts the immuneACCESS table, in-frame sequences only. Its copies lack some clones; in the studies checked, an unresolved V gene accounts for under half of them, and the cause for the rest is not known. V and J calls and clone size are copied from that table; D and trimming were computed from the DNA. Counted in this sample were about 160,000 clones; about 85% of them appeared once. Of the sample, less than 2.5% is held by the ten largest clones.

This clonotype was obtained from a young man in good health and CMV-seropositive. The sequenced sample consisted of PBMCs. The rearrangement joined TRBV5-1 to TRBJ1-1; the D segment could be TRBD1, given 6 matching bases. The CDR3 has the sequence CASKSLTQGYTEAFF. The nucleotide sequence reads as follows: TGCGCCAGCAAGTCCCTAACACAGGGCTATACTGAAGCTTTCTTT.